These T cell receptor beta chains were read from a single sample in a study of blood T cell repertoires in COVID-19. Produced via immunoSEQ multiplex PCR; TCRdb's table is partial and in-frame only. The profile covers around 140,000 clones, with around 87% appearing a single time and 8% to 9% taken by the ten largest. Sequencing was done on a sample of peripheral blood. These receptors all stem from a woman aged 45 to 65 with active or convalescent COVID-19. The CDR3 runs from the conserved cysteine through the conserved F or W. A D gene is named only where the DNA matches it firmly. Clone size is given for some rows only: seen once, a few or many times, or a class if the clone is expanded.

j_call v_call d_call clone_size cdr3_nt cdr3_aa
TRBJ1-1 TRBV6-5 NA few TGTGCCAGCAGTACAGGGACTGAAGCTTTCTTT CASSTGTEAFF
TRBJ1-2 TRBV9 NA NA TGTGCCAGCAGCGTAGGAATTGGGGCCAGGGGCTACACCTTC CASSVGIGARGYTF
TRBJ2-5 TRBV7-9 NA NA TGTGCCAGCAGTTATTGGACACCCCAAGAGACCCAGTACTTC CASSYWTPQETQYF
TRBJ1-3 TRBV18 NA NA TGTGCCAGCTCACAGACAGCGGGAGGAAACACCATATATTTT CASSQTAGGNTIYF
TRBJ1-3 TRBV27 NA NA TGTGCCAGCAGTCCCCGGTGGTCTGGAAACACCATATATTTT CASSPRWSGNTIYF
TRBJ2-6 TRBV2 TRBD1 once TGTGCCAGCTGCCGGGACAGGTCAACTGGGGCCAACGTCCTGACTTTC CASCRDRSTGANVLTF
TRBJ1-2 TRBV28 NA once TGTGCCAGCAGTTGGGACATTTCCGGCTATGGCTACACCTTC CASSWDISGYGYTF
TRBJ2-7 TRBV4-2 NA once TGTGCCAGCAGCCTGGGGGGGACAGGAAGTATCTACGAGCAGTACTTC CASSLGGTGSIYEQYF
TRBJ2-7 TRBV7-8 TRBD2 few TGTGCCAGCAGCTTAAAGGGTGCTAGCGGGGGGGCCCACGAGCAGTACTTC CASSLKGASGGAHEQYF
TRBJ1-2 TRBV28 NA NA TGTGCCAGCAGGCCGGTAACAGGGATCTATGGCTACACCTTC CASRPVTGIYGYTF
TRBJ1-1 TRBV7-9 NA NA TGTGCCAGCAGCCCCCAGGGGACTGAAGCTTTCTTT CASSPQGTEAFF
TRBJ2-7 TRBV30 TRBD1 few TGTGCCTGGAGTCGGGACAGGGGTAACGAGCAGTACTTC CAWSRDRGNEQYF